This T cell receptor beta chain was identified during a study of T cell changes during pregnancy in multiple sclerosis. CDR1 is SGDLS and CDR2 is YYNGEE in the germline V gene. V lost 3 bases and J lost 6, with 24 bases in between. This CDR3 spans 17 amino acids. Sequencing was performed with immunoSEQ multiplex PCR; in TCRdb, only in-frame clones are kept and a portion is missing. Among tens of thousands of clones listed, roughly 91% were seen once. This TCR derives from a female donor with multiple sclerosis, enrolled in a pregnancy study. The rearrangement uses TRBV9 and TRBJ1-2; D possibly corresponds to TRBD1 (5 bases). The source material was CD4+ T cells from peripheral blood mononuclear cells, sampled in the first trimester of pregnancy. Here the CDR3 reads CASSAGLPLLSVDGYTF. DNA of the CDR3: TGTGCCAGCAGCGCAGGGTTGCCCCTTTTATCCGTCGATGGCTACACCTTC.